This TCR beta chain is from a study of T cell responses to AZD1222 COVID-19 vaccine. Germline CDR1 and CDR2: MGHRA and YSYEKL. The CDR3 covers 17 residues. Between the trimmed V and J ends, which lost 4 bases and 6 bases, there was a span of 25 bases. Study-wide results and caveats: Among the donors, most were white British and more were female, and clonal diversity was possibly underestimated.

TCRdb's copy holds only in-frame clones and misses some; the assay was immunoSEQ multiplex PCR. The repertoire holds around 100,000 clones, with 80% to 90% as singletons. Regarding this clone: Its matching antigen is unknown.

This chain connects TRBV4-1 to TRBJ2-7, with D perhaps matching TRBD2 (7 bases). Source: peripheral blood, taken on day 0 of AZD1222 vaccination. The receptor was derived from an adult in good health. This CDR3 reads CASSLPLGGGGLVEQYF. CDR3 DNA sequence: TGCGCCAGCAGCCTCCCCCTTGGTGGCGGGGGCTTAGTCGAGCAGTACTTC.